The entry that follows covers one T cell receptor (beta chain) sequence. The antigen is not known. These data originate in a study of cytomegalovirus exposure and HLA in healthy donors. Whole-study results and caveats: Accurate prediction of most subjects' HLA-A and HLA-B alleles from TCR beta sequences was reported. Researchers reported in a later analysis that a missense DCLRE1C variant was tied to TCR beta V- and J-gene trimming.

V was clipped by 6 bases and J by 0 bases; unmatched bases: 13. Germline V gives CDR1 MNHGY, CDR2 SVAAGI. The CDR3 covers 18 residues. The PCR ran on 60 Vbeta and 13 Jbeta primers. Some clones are missing from TCRdb's copy, which holds only in-frame ones; the method was immunoSEQ multiplex PCR. Of about 130,000 clones detected, roughly 75% appear once; the ten largest clones hold approximately 10%. This chain joins TRBV6-9 and TRBJ1-5, with 8 bases identical to TRBD1. The clonotype comes from a man aged 30 to 39 in good health and CMV-seropositive. Sequencing was performed on PBMCs. CDR3 in amino acids: CASSSDRVSLYSNQPQHF. For the CDR3, the DNA is TGTGCCAGCAGCTCGGACAGGGTAAGCCTCTATAGCAATCAGCCCCAGCATTTT.